Sequencing of this T cell receptor beta chain was carried out in a study of cytomegalovirus exposure and HLA in healthy donors. Trimming pared 2 bases from V and 7 bases from J, leaving 12 bases between. This CDR3 has 14 amino acids. Per the germline V gene, CDR1 is SEHNR and CDR2 is FQNEAQ (reference sequence). Findings of the study overall: TRBV6-2, TRBV6-3 and some other V segments were unresolvable in 87-base-pair reads.

The PCR was carried out with 60 Vbeta primers and 13 Jbeta primers. Only in-frame clones appear in the TCRdb table, and some are missing; sequencing was by immunoSEQ multiplex PCR. The sample has about 150,000 clones, roughly 88% seen once. This clone is a singleton in its sample. Its antigen is as yet unknown. Sequenced sample: PBMCs. The sequence came from a woman between 40 and 55 years old in good health and CMV-seronegative. The chain is built from TRBV7-9 and TRBJ2-1; D not certain. The CDR3 region is CASSLFEVGNEQFF. In DNA, the CDR3 is TGTGCCAGCAGCTTATTTGAGGTCGGTAATGAGCAGTTCTTC.